The 24 T cell receptor beta chains in this list originate from one sample, sequenced in a study of technical replicates of blood from a few donors (dated by TCRdb to the late 2010s). The method behind the library was the immunoSEQ multiplex PCR assay. TCRdb carries this immuneACCESS record with in-frame sequences only. Its versions omit some clonotypes, under half of them owing to an unresolved V gene in the studies checked, with the rest unexplained. Counted in this sample were under 65,000 clones; roughly 95% of them appeared once. The ten top clones hold about 0.37% of the sample. The sample comprised T cells isolated from PBMCs. The receptor set was obtained from a human donor in good health.

The chain carries TRBV7-2 and TRBJ1-5, with 11 bases lining up with TRBD1. Trimming took 1 base from V and 6 from J; bases not matched to a gene: 2. CDR1 and CDR2 from the germline V gene are SGHTA and FQGNSA. CDR3 size: 15 residues. In DNA form, the CDR3 reads TGTGCCAGCAGCTTAGGGGGACAGGGGGGTCAGCCCCAGCATTTT. Amino acid sequence: CASSLGGQGGQPQHF.

V and J are TRBV7-9 and TRBJ2-3, with 7 nucleotides matching TRBD2. The CDR3 is made up of 17 amino acids. CDR1 and CDR2 (germline): SEHNR, FQNEAQ (reference sequence). J gave up 4 bases and V 4 bases, and 14 bases lay outside the gene matches. CDR3 amino acids: CASSSRGWAGEADTQYF. DNA for the CDR3: TGTGCCAGCAGCTCCCGAGGGTGGGCGGGAGAGGCAGATACGCAGTATTTT. The variable domain in full, completed from reference TRBV7-9 and TRBJ2-3, reads DTGVSQNPRHKITKRGQNVTFRCDPISEHNRLYWYRQTLGQGPEFLTYFQNEAQLEKSRLLSDRFSAERPKGSFSTLEIQRTEQGDSAMYLCASSSRGWAGEADTQYFGPGTRLTVL.

This sequence joins TRBV7-9 and TRBJ1-2; D is uncertain. The CDR3 runs to 14 residues. Trimming pared 1 base from V and 1 base from J, leaving 7 bases between. Germline V gene lookup returns CDR1 SEHNR and CDR2 FQNEAQ (reference sequence). The CDR3 spells CASSLGGINYGYTF. For the CDR3, the DNA is TGTGCCAGCAGCTTAGGAGGGATTAACTATGGCTACACCTTC.

The rearrangement links TRBV2 to TRBJ1-4; D gene unclear. V dropped 3 bases and J dropped 4 bases, with 12 bases sitting between them. This CDR3 contains 15 residues. CDR1 and CDR2 from the germline V gene are SNHLY and FYNNEI. The CDR3, as DNA: TGTGCCAGCAGTGATCTACGGCGGGTTAATGAAAAACTGTTTTTT. Translated: CASSDLRRVNEKLFF.

The chain combines TRBV7-9 with TRBJ2-3, with TRBD1 matching 9 bases. Trimming cost V 3 bases and J 3 bases; bases outside gene matches: 7. Germline CDR1 SEHNR, CDR2 FQNEAQ (reference sequence). The CDR3 is 16 amino acids. The CDR3 region has the DNA TGTGCCAGCAGCTTCGCCGACAGGGGGGGGACAGATACGCAGTATTTT. It encodes CASSFADRGGTDTQYF.

This rearrangement joins TRBV7-9 to TRBJ2-7, with 9 bases lining up with TRBD2. Losses at the gene ends were 1 base for V and 7 bases for J; bases not matched to a gene: 5. Germline CDR1 is SEHNR and CDR2 is FQNEAQ (reference sequence). The CDR3 runs to 14 residues. The CDR3 protein is CASSLGGRAVEQYF. CDR3 in DNA: TGTGCCAGCAGCTTAGGCGGGAGGGCGGTGGAGCAGTACTTC.

The chain employs TRBV6-6 and TRBJ2-1, with 8 bases fitting TRBD1. The V and J ends lost 4 bases and 7 bases, in that order; junction bases with no gene match: 6. Germline V gene lookup returns CDR1 MNHNY and CDR2 SVGAGI (reference sequence). CDR3 size: 14 residues. CDR3 in amino acids: CASSFGTGRNEQFF. For the CDR3, the DNA is TGTGCCAGCAGTTTTGGGACAGGAAGAAATGAGCAGTTCTTC.

The chain uses TRBV19 and TRBJ2-7; no reliable D call. This CDR3 has 16 residues. With 9 bases removed from V and 0 bases from J, the gap between germline ends came to 21 bases. CDR1 is LNHDA, CDR2 SQIVND, per germline (reference sequence). The CDR3 DNA follows: TGTGCCAGAGGTGGGCCCCCCCTATTCAGCTCCTACGAGCAGTACTTC. Translating gives CARGGPPLFSSYEQYF. The full variable domain, rest sourced from reference TRBV19 and TRBJ2-7, is DGGITQSPKYLFRKEGQNVTLSCEQNLNHDAMYWYRQDPGQGLRLIYYSQIVNDFQKGDIAEGYSVSREKKESFPLTVTSAQKNPTAFYLCARGGPPLFSSYEQYFGPGTRLTVT.

This chain joins TRBV6-5 and TRBJ2-7; D may be TRBD2 (6 bases). The CDR3 consists of 15 residues. V dropped 2 bases and J dropped 3 bases, with 14 bases sitting between them. Germline values: CDR1 MNHEY, CDR2 SVGAGI. In DNA form, the CDR3 reads TGTGCCAGCAGTTACAGGGCGGGGCCTGTCTACGAGCAGTACTTC. The encoded protein is CASSYRAGPVYEQYF.

J is TRBJ1-1 and V is TRBV19, with TRBD1 identical over 7 bases. This CDR3 comprises 14 residues. Germline V gene lookup returns CDR1 LNHDA and CDR2 SQIVND (reference sequence). Trimming took 5 bases from V and 8 from J; bases not matched to a gene: 11. The CDR3 loop reads CASSGDSPFTEAFF. CDR3 in DNA: TGTGCCAGTAGTGGGGACAGCCCCTTTACCGAAGCTTTCTTT.

Note on this clone: In the same sample, other DNA sequences code for this CDR3. The V call is TRBV29-1, the J call TRBJ1-1; D ambiguous. Per the germline V gene, CDR1 is SQVTM and CDR2 is ANQGSEA. V lost 4 bases, J lost 4 bases, and 4 bases lay in between. The CDR3 totals 10 residues. Here the CDR3 reads CSVVGTEAFF. The CDR3 DNA reads TGCAGCGTTGTCGGCACTGAAGCTTTCTTT.

CDR3: CASSLTTTEAFF. CDR3 DNA: TGTGCCAGCAGCCTAACTACCACTGAAGCTTTCTTT. The chain recombines TRBV4-2 with TRBJ1-1; D gene uncertain. The CDR3 sequence is 12 residues long. V lost 4 bases and J lost 4, with 7 bases in between. Germline-derived CDR1 and CDR2 are LGHNA and YNFKEQ.

The V and J genes are TRBV5-1 and TRBJ2-7; 11 positions agree with TRBD2. The V segment lost 4 bases and the J segment 3 bases; nucleotides outside the gene matches: 6. Per the germline V gene, CDR1 is SGHRS and CDR2 is YFSETQ. This CDR3 is 15 amino acids long. The DNA of the CDR3 is TGCGCCAGCAGCATGGCCGGGACTAGCGGCTACGAGCAGTACTTC. As protein: CASSMAGTSGYEQYF.

This sequence joins TRBV30 and TRBJ2-3; 7 bases map to TRBD2. V gave up 2 bases and J gave up 3 bases; unmatched junction bases: 2. Per germline, CDR1 GTSNPN and CDR2 SVGIG (reference sequence). The CDR3 is 13 amino acids. CDR3 amino acids: CAWSPLATDTQYF. DNA of the CDR3: TGTGCCTGGAGTCCACTAGCGACAGATACGCAGTATTTT.

The rearrangement joins TRBV6-1 to TRBJ2-7; 7 bases are a match to TRBD1. The germline CDR1 and CDR2 sequences are MNHNS and SASEGT. The CDR3 length is 13 residues. The trim removed 6 bases at V and 0 bases at J, leaving 2 bases unmatched. CDR3: CASRRTGSYEQYF. The DNA for the CDR3 is TGTGCCAGCAGAAGGACAGGCTCCTACGAGCAGTACTTC.

The chain has TRBV6-5 and TRBJ1-5, with D tentatively TRBD1 (6 bases). Germline-derived CDR1 and CDR2 are MNHEY and SVGAGI. The CDR3 has 14 residues. V gave up 4 bases and J gave up 7 bases, with 14 bases separating them. As DNA, the CDR3 is TGTGCCAGCAGTTTCATACAGGGAGGGCAGCCCCAGCATTTT. It yields the protein CASSFIQGGQPQHF.

This sequence joins TRBV27 and TRBJ2-7; TRBD1 agrees at 7 bases. This CDR3 is built from 14 residues. The trim removed 3 bases at V and 2 bases at J, leaving 4 bases unmatched. Per germline, CDR1 MNHEY and CDR2 SMNVEV (reference sequence). CDR3 in amino acids: CASSFARGPYEQYF. DNA for the CDR3: TGTGCCAGCAGTTTCGCAAGGGGGCCCTACGAGCAGTACTTC.

CDR3 nucleotide sequence: TGTGCCATCAGTGACACGGGGAGCAATCAGCCCCAGCATTTT. Protein product: CAISDTGSNQPQHF. The chain joins TRBV10-3 to TRBJ1-5; D remains unclear. Trimming stripped 3 bases from V and 1 base from J, with 7 bases between. Per germline, CDR1 ENHRY and CDR2 SYGVKD. The CDR3 runs 14 residues.

The chain is built from TRBV6-5 and TRBJ2-5; 9 positions agree with TRBD2. With the DNA end fitting TRBJ2-7 better, the J assignment may be wrong. The CDR3 is made up of 15 amino acids. In germline, CDR1 is MNHEY, CDR2 SVGAGI. Here the CDR3 DNA reads TGTGCCAGCAGTGGGACTAGCCGCTGGGCCTACGAGCAGTACTTC. Translating it yields CASSGTSRWAYEQYF.

The chain couples TRBV27 to TRBJ1-1; D is uncertain. Germline CDR1 and CDR2: MNHEY and SMNVEV (reference sequence). This CDR3 is built from 14 residues. The ends were cut back, 1 base at V and 6 bases at J, with 12 bases in the middle. CDR3 bases: TGTGCCAGCAGTTTATTTGCGGGCAACCCTGAAGCTTTCTTT. Translating it yields CASSLFAGNPEAFF.

This clone has a single count. The chain is built from TRBV10-3 and TRBJ2-2, with D possibly matching TRBD1 (6 bases). Between the trimmed V and J ends, which lost 4 bases and 3 bases, there was a span of 12 bases. Per the germline V gene, CDR1 is ENHRY and CDR2 is SYGVKD. CDR3 size: 15 residues. CDR3 nucleotide sequence: TGTGCCATCAGTGTTGTGGACAGCGACACCGGGGAGCTGTTTTTT. Translating gives CAISVVDSDTGELFF.

The V gene is TRBV5-1, the J gene TRBJ2-3; 12 bases match TRBD2. V was pared by 0 bases and J by 6 bases, with 5 bases of the junction left unmatched. Looked up from germline, CDR1 is SGHRS and CDR2 is YFSETQ. The CDR3 runs to 16 residues. The DNA for the CDR3 is TGCGCCAGCAGCTTGGGACTAGCGGGAGATGAGGATACGCAGTATTTT. Its translation: CASSLGLAGDEDTQYF. Using reference TRBV5-1 and TRBJ2-3 for the parts outside the CDR3, the full variable domain is KAGVTQTPRYLIKTRGQQVTLSCSPISGHRSVSWYQQTPGQGLQFLFEYFSETQRNKGNFPGRFSGRQFSNSRSEMNVSTLELGDSALYLCASSLGLAGDEDTQYFGPGTRLTVL.

The chain carries TRBV7-6 and TRBJ1-1; no firm D call. This CDR3 spans 15 amino acids. Per the germline V gene, CDR1 is SGHVS and CDR2 is FNYEAQ. V dropped 5 bases and J dropped 0 bases, with 13 bases sitting between them. Here the CDR3 reads CASSPPVAMNTEAFF. In DNA, the CDR3 is TGTGCCAGCAGCCCCCCAGTTGCCATGAACACTGAAGCTTTCTTT.

The DNA for the CDR3 is TGCGCCAGCAGCTTGAGCGGGATCCCCTACGAGCAGTACTTC. This codes for CASSLSGIPYEQYF. The V and J genes are TRBV5-1 and TRBJ2-7; TRBD2 matches 7 bases. Germline assignment: CDR1 SGHRS and CDR2 YFSETQ. The V and J ends lost 1 base and 2 bases, in that order; junction bases with no gene match: 3. CDR3 length: 14 amino acids.